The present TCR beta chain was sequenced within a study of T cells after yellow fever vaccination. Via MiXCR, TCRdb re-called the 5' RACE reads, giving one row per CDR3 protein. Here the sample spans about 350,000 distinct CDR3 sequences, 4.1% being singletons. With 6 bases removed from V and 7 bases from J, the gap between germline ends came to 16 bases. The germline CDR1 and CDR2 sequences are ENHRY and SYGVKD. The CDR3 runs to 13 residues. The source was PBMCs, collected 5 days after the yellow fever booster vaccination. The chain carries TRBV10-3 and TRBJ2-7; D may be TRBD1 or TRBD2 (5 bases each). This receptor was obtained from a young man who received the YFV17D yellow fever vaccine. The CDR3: CAISGAGHVEQYV. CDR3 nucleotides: TGTGCCATCAGCGGGGCTGGCCATGTTGAGCAGTACGTC.